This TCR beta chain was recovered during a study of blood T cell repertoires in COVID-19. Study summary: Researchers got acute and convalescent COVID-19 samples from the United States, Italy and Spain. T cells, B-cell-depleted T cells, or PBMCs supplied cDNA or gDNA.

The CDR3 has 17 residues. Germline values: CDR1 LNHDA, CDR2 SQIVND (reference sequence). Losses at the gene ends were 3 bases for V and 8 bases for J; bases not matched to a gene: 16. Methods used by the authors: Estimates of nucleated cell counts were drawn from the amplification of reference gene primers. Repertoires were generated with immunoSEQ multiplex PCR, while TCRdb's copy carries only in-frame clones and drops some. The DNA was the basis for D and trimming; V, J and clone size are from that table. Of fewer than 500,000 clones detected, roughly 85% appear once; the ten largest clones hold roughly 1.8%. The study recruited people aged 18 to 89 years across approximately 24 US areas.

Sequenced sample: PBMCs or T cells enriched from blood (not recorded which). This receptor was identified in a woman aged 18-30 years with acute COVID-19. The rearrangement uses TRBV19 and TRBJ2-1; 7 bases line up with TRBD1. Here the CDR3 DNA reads TGTGCCAGTAGTATCGGGACAGCCAGGACCTACTGGGATGAGCAGTTCTTC. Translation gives CASSIGTARTYWDEQFF. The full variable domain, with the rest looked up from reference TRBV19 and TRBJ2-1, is DGGITQSPKYLFRKEGQNVTLSCEQNLNHDAMYWYRQDPGQGLRLIYYSQIVNDFQKGDIAEGYSVSREKKESFPLTVTSAQKNPTAFYLCASSIGTARTYWDEQFFGPGTRLTVL.